This entry concerns a single T cell receptor beta chain. This sample stems from a study of T cell responses to AZD1222 COVID-19 vaccine. Germline trimming cut 5 bases from V and 1 base from J; bases unmatched to any gene: 11. Per the germline V gene, CDR1 is MDHEN and CDR2 is SYDVKM. The CDR3 consists of 17 residues. TCRdb's copy holds only in-frame clones and misses some; the assay was immunoSEQ multiplex PCR. This table has some 100,000 clones, approximately 91% appearing once. J is TRBJ2-7 and V is TRBV28, with 10 nucleotides matching TRBD2. This receptor was identified in an adult in good health. The specimen comprised peripheral blood, sampled on day 0 of AZD1222 vaccination. CDR3 DNA sequence: TGTGCCAGCAGTGGGAAGGTGCGAGCGGGGGGGTCCTACGAGCAGTACTTC. It yields the protein CASSGKVRAGGSYEQYF.